This T cell receptor (beta chain) was sequenced in a study of blood T cell repertoires in COVID-19. Across the whole study: Sample material is recorded as cDNA or gDNA derived from T cells, B-cell-depleted T cells, or PBMCs.

J gave up 2 bases and V 3 bases, and 5 bases lay outside the gene matches. CDR3 size: 16 residues. CDR1 is DFQATT and CDR2 is SNEGSKA in the germline V gene (reference sequence). Some clones are missing from TCRdb's copy, which holds only in-frame ones; the method was immunoSEQ multiplex PCR. The sample includes roughly 250,000 clones, approximately 90% of them seen just once. The chain links TRBV20-1 to TRBJ1-6, with TRBD1 matching over 9 bases. The clonotype was recovered from a woman aged 25-40 years with acute COVID-19. Input material: PBMCs or T cells enriched from blood (not recorded which). The CDR3 DNA reads as TGCAGTGCTAGTGAAACAGGGGGCCCCTATAATTCACCCCTCCACTTT. Translating gives CSASETGGPYNSPLHF.